The present T cell receptor (beta chain) was sequenced within a study of human T cells and chemical hapten exposure. General study points: TCRs above 1 in 1000 frequency did not change with DPC sensitization. Significantly more large CDR3 similarity clusters were formed by expanded TCRs than by controls.

The time point: patch test 1, 2 weeks after DPC sensitization. Treatment meaning: therapeutic diphenylcyclopropenone sensitization with weekly scalp DPC. The donor pool consisted of alopecia patients aged 18 to 70 years, considered suitable for DPC. Extraction of total RNA was performed on unfractionated whole blood. TCRdb passed the RACE reads through MiXCR, listing each CDR3 protein once. The sample has some 87,000 distinct CDR3 sequences, approximately 10% seen once. The junction had 5 bases not matched to a gene; V was cut back by 0 bases and J by 3 bases. Germline values: CDR1 SGDLS, CDR2 YYNGEE. This CDR3 is 16 amino acids long. This clonotype was seen many times. The antigen remains unidentified.

The rearrangement links TRBV9 to TRBJ2-5; 10 positions match TRBD2. The sequencing here drew on whole blood, taken in connection with sensitization to the hapten diphenylcyclopropenone (DPC). The receptor's source is a woman aged 50 to 60 with alopecia areata. Some clones in this sample may be carry-over from other donors' samples. The CDR3 sequence: CASSVGLAGGKETQYF. CDR3 nucleotides: TGTGCCAGCAGCGTAGGGTTAGCGGGAGGTAAAGAGACCCAGTACTTC.